This TCR beta chain was sequenced during a study of cytomegalovirus exposure and HLA in healthy donors. At the level of the study: Genotyping of under 500 donors showed that 70% to 90% belonged to the Caucasian-associated ancestry cluster. Findings and limits, study-wide: A further, later analysis showed that HLA-associated TCR beta chains (compared with equally common others) were more clonally expanded. The authors listed 150 or so TCR beta chains as cytomegalovirus-associated.

Vbeta (60) and Jbeta (13) primers were used in the PCR. Assay used: immunoSEQ multiplex PCR; TCRdb lists only in-frame clones, some missing. The sample records about 120,000 clones, roughly four fifths being singletons. This clone was seen only once. No antigen is known for it. Other DNA sequences of this sample code for an identical CDR3. Trimming at V came to 5 bases and at J to 2 bases, leaving 4 bases not matched to a gene. The CDR3 is 14 residues long. The germline CDR1 and CDR2 sequences are SEHNR and FQNEAQ (reference sequence). The V gene is TRBV7-9, the J gene TRBJ1-1; 8 positions agree with TRBD1. The sequence derives from a woman under 30 in good health and CMV-seronegative. What was sequenced was PBMCs. In nucleotides, the CDR3 is TGTGCCAGCAGCAGCGACAGGGGCAACACTGAAGCTTTCTTT. Its translation is CASSSDRGNTEAFF. Complete variable domain (other parts from reference TRBV7-9 and TRBJ1-1): DTGVSQNPRHKITKRGQNVTFRCDPISEHNRLYWYRQTLGQGPEFLTYFQNEAQLEKSRLLSDRFSAERPKGSFSTLEIQRTEQGDSAMYLCASSSDRGNTEAFFGQGTRLTVV.